The 20 T cell receptor beta chains below were found in one sample sequenced in a study of cytomegalovirus exposure and HLA in healthy donors. Researchers ran the PCR with 60 Vbeta and 13 Jbeta primers. Assay used: immunoSEQ multiplex PCR; TCRdb lists only in-frame clones, some missing. Of about 180,000 clones listed, approximately 79% are singletons. Sequences were obtained from PBMCs. These TCRs come from a man aged 35-49 years in good health and CMV-seropositive.

The gene calls are TRBV5-5 and TRBJ2-5; 8 bases align to TRBD1. Looked up from germline, CDR1 is SGHKS and CDR2 is YYEKEE (reference sequence). The CDR3 consists of 17 residues. J was trimmed by 5 bases and V by 2 bases; bases with no gene match: 14. CDR3 protein: CASSFGNRQGIKETQYF. The CDR3 DNA follows: TGTGCCAGCAGCTTCGGTAATAGACAGGGGATTAAGGAGACCCAGTACTTC.

The genes are TRBV6-1 and TRBJ1-1; D gene uncertain. Germline V lookup: CDR1 MNHNS, CDR2 SASEGT. This CDR3 is 13 amino acids long. V lost 4 bases and J lost 1, with 7 bases in between. The CDR3 here is CASSAYKNTEAFF. The CDR3 bases are TGTGCCAGCAGTGCATACAAGAACACTGAAGCTTTCTTT.

This sequence joins TRBV2 and TRBJ2-1; possible D gene TRBD2, 7 bases. The V end was cut by 7 bases, the J end by 10 bases, with 26 bases between. This CDR3 region has 16 residues. Germline V gives CDR1 SNHLY, CDR2 FYNNEI. The CDR3 here is CASIRGQGGRLQEQFF. CDR3 nucleotides: TGTGCCAGCATCAGGGGTCAGGGCGGGAGACTACAGGAGCAGTTCTTC.

The chain combines TRBV5-1 with TRBJ1-1; the D is unclear. The CDR3 loop spans 14 amino acids. CDR1 and CDR2 from the germline V gene are SGHRS and YFSETQ. The V and J ends lost 2 bases and 5 bases respectively, with 13 bases between them. The chain's CDR3 is CASSFNEGGTEAFF. The DNA for the CDR3 is TGCGCCAGCAGCTTCAATGAGGGAGGTACTGAAGCTTTCTTT. Based on the CDR3 plus reference TRBV5-1 and TRBJ1-1, the full variable domain is KAGVTQTPRYLIKTRGQQVTLSCSPISGHRSVSWYQQTPGQGLQFLFEYFSETQRNKGNFPGRFSGRQFSNSRSEMNVSTLELGDSALYLCASSFNEGGTEAFFGQGTRLTVV.

The chain is built from TRBV30 and TRBJ2-7; the match to TRBD2 covers 8 bases. Per the germline V gene, CDR1 is GTSNPN and CDR2 is SVGIG (reference sequence). This CDR3 spans 16 amino acids. V was pared by 2 bases and J by 7 bases, with 16 bases of the junction left unmatched. CDR3 in amino acids: CAWSPRGGAGSPEQYF. The CDR3 DNA reads TGTGCCTGGAGTCCCCGGGGGGGAGCGGGTTCCCCGGAGCAGTACTTC.

The V call is TRBV19, the J call TRBJ1-5, with a tentative D call TRBD1 (6 bases). This CDR3 spans 15 amino acids. CDR1 is LNHDA, CDR2 SQIVND, per germline (reference sequence). Trimming removed 4 bases from V and 7 bases from J, with 17 bases in between. The CDR3 reads CASSTETGFGQPQHF. In DNA, the CDR3 is TGTGCCAGTAGTACCGAAACAGGGTTTGGGCAGCCCCAGCATTTT.

The chain recombines TRBV13 with TRBJ1-1; 10 positions match TRBD1. CDR1 is PRHDT, CDR2 FYEKMQ, per germline (reference sequence). After removal of 4 bases from V and 1 base from J, the junction contained 6 bases not matched to a gene. There are 16 residues in the CDR3. This CDR3 reads CASSSRQGAENTEAFF. The CDR3 DNA reads TGTGCCAGCAGCTCTAGACAGGGGGCGGAGAACACTGAAGCTTTCTTT.

The chain joins TRBV4-1 to TRBJ2-2, with 10 bases lining up with TRBD1. Trimming took 4 bases from V and 6 from J; bases not matched to a gene: 14. Germline values: CDR1 MGHRA, CDR2 YSYEKL. This CDR3 has 18 residues. The chain's CDR3 is CASSPPGQGPGIAGELFF. In DNA, the CDR3 is TGCGCCAGCAGCCCCCCGGGACAGGGGCCAGGTATTGCCGGGGAGCTGTTTTTT.

The V and J genes are TRBV5-1 and TRBJ2-7, with 7 bases aligning to TRBD1. Trimming at V came to 2 bases and at J to 3 bases, leaving 8 bases not matched to a gene. The CDR3 length is 15 residues. The germline CDR1 and CDR2 sequences are SGHRS and YFSETQ. Here the CDR3 DNA reads TGCGCCAGCAGCTTTTTAGGACAGGAAAACTACGAGCAGTACTTC. This sequence encodes CASSFLGQENYEQYF.

This chain connects TRBV6-1 to TRBJ2-5; D remains unclear. CDR1 is MNHNS, CDR2 SASEGT, per germline. The germline V and J ends were trimmed by 3 bases and 5 bases, with 25 bases remaining between them. This CDR3 region has 18 residues. CDR3 protein: CASSDRFSSRGGSETQYF. Here the CDR3 DNA reads TGTGCCAGCAGTGATCGATTTTCGTCGCGCGGTGGGTCGGAGACCCAGTACTTC.

The V call is TRBV5-1, the J call TRBJ2-1, with 8 bases fitting TRBD2. The CDR3 runs to 15 residues. Germline CDR1 is SGHRS and CDR2 is YFSETQ. Trimming at V came to 9 bases and at J to 0 bases, leaving 8 bases not matched to a gene. CDR3 nucleotide sequence: TGCGCCACCACTAGCGGACCTAGCTCCTACAATGAGCAGTTCTTC. Translation: CATTSGPSSYNEQFF.

Only a few counts were recorded for this clone. V usage is TRBV6-6 and J usage is TRBJ2-2; 7 nucleotides align to TRBD1. This CDR3 is built from 14 residues. Germline assignment: CDR1 MNHNY and CDR2 SVGAGI (reference sequence). V was clipped by 2 bases and J by 7 bases; unmatched bases: 4. The CDR3 loop reads CASSYGQVGGELFF. The CDR3 coding sequence is TGTGCCAGCAGTTACGGACAGGTTGGCGGGGAGCTGTTTTTT.

The rearrangement joins TRBV6-5 to TRBJ2-3; the match to TRBD2 covers 9 bases. Per the germline V gene, CDR1 is MNHEY and CDR2 is SVGAGI. J was trimmed by 9 bases and V by 2 bases; bases with no gene match: 9. The CDR3 loop spans 15 amino acids. In DNA, the CDR3 is TGTGCCAGCAGTTACACGGGCGGGGGGGGATCCACGCAGTATTTT. Its protein is CASSYTGGGGSTQYF.

In its sample, this clone was seen once. The chain employs TRBV5-1 and TRBJ2-1; D possibly corresponds to TRBD2 (6 bases). V was shortened by 2 bases and J by 8 bases, with 11 bases between the two germline ends. This CDR3 is 13 amino acids long. The germline gives CDR1 SGHRS, CDR2 YFSETQ. CDR3 sequence: CASSFSGSDEQFF. As DNA, the CDR3 is TGCGCCAGCAGCTTTTCCGGGAGCGATGAGCAGTTCTTC.

This rearrangement joins TRBV5-1 to TRBJ2-7; a possible D gene is TRBD2 (5 bases). CDR1 and CDR2 (germline): SGHRS, YFSETQ. This CDR3 is 15 amino acids long. Deletions cut 6 bases from V and 7 bases from J, with 23 bases between. This CDR3 reads CASTPEGESLREQYF. CDR3 nucleotides: TGCGCCAGCACCCCAGAGGGCGAGTCCTTGAGGGAGCAGTACTTC.

The V call is TRBV9, the J call TRBJ2-5; D remains ambiguous. The tail of the sequence fits TRBJ2-7 better, so the J call may be wrong. The CDR3 is 15 residues long. Germline V gene lookup returns CDR1 SGDLS and CDR2 YYNGEE. This chain's CDR3 is CASSVAAASSYEQYF. The CDR3 DNA reads as TGTGCCAGCAGCGTAGCTGCGGCGAGCTCCTACGAGCAGTACTTC.

The V and J genes are TRBV19 and TRBJ2-2; D uncertain. This CDR3 is 13 amino acids long. Germline loops: CDR1 LNHDA, CDR2 SQIVND (reference sequence). V was clipped by 3 bases and J by 4 bases, with 6 bases between them. The CDR3 coding sequence is TGTGCCAGTAGTATTCAGCGCACCGGGGAGCTGTTTTTT. Translating gives CASSIQRTGELFF.

A single count supports this clone. CDR3 sequence reads: CASSPLRDRRQETQYF. The DNA for the CDR3 is TGTGCCAGCTCACCCCTCCGGGACAGAAGACAAGAGACCCAGTACTTC. The chain uses TRBV18 and TRBJ2-5, with TRBD1 matching over 7 bases. Germline-derived CDR1 and CDR2 are KGHSH and LQKENI. With V trimmed by 3 bases and J by 2 bases, 9 bases remained unmatched. The length of the CDR3 is 16 residues.

The chain links TRBV6-1 to TRBJ2-5; D remains unclear. With the DNA end fitting TRBJ2-7 better, the J assignment may be wrong. From germline, CDR1 is MNHNS and CDR2 SASEGT. The CDR3 has 13 residues. The CDR3 spells CASSVHRSYEQYF. In nucleotides, the CDR3 is TGTGCCAGCAGTGTACACAGATCCTACGAGCAGTACTTC.

This chain joins TRBV5-1 and TRBJ2-1; 11 positions agree with TRBD2. The CDR3 covers 16 residues. CDR1 SGHRS and CDR2 YFSETQ come from the germline V gene. Trimming removed 4 bases from V and 8 bases from J; junction bases left unmatched: 11. Here the CDR3 reads CASSPLAGGPGDEQFF. CDR3 in DNA: TGCGCCAGCAGCCCCTTAGCGGGAGGGCCGGGAGATGAGCAGTTCTTC.